The 7 T cell receptor beta chains below were found in one sample sequenced in a study of T cell responses to AZD1222 COVID-19 vaccine. This table comes from immunoSEQ multiplex PCR, and its TCRdb copy is limited to in-frame clones, with some not included. Here the sample spans approximately 170,000 clones, 75% to 95% being singletons. Sequences were derived from peripheral blood, sampled on day 0 of AZD1222 vaccination. These receptor sequences come from an adult in good health.

The chain has TRBV7-9 and TRBJ2-7; D tentatively fits TRBD1 or TRBD2 (6 bases each). V was shortened by 1 base and J by 0 bases, with 13 bases between the two germline ends. CDR1 is SEHNR, CDR2 FQNEAQ, per germline (reference sequence). This CDR3 comprises 16 residues. The CDR3 spells CASSLVGGLASYEQYF. CDR3 sequence (DNA): TGTGCCAGCAGCTTAGTAGGGGGACTCGCCTCCTACGAGCAGTACTTC. Combining the CDR3 with reference TRBV7-9 and TRBJ2-7 gives the whole variable domain DTGVSQNPRHKITKRGQNVTFRCDPISEHNRLYWYRQTLGQGPEFLTYFQNEAQLEKSRLLSDRFSAERPKGSFSTLEIQRTEQGDSAMYLCASSLVGGLASYEQYFGPGTRLTVT.

This clone was seen once. This chain uses TRBV27 with TRBJ2-6, with no clear D. Germline assignment: CDR1 MNHEY and CDR2 SMNVEV (reference sequence). The CDR3 contains 14 residues. V lost 5 bases and J lost 1, with 6 bases in between. This CDR3 is CASSGRSGANVLTF. The CDR3 DNA sequence: TGTGCCAGCAGTGGTCGGTCTGGGGCCAACGTCCTGACTTTC. The whole variable domain, filled in from reference TRBV27 and TRBJ2-6, reads EAQVTQNPRYLITVTGKKLTVTCSQNMNHEYMSWYRQDPGLGLRQIYYSMNVEVTDKGDVPEGYKVSRKEKRNFPLILESPSPNQTSLYFCASSGRSGANVLTFGAGSRLTVL.

The V and J genes are TRBV6-5 and TRBJ1-2, with D possibly TRBD1 on 6 matching bases. The CDR3 is made up of 15 amino acids. Between the trimmed V and J ends, which lost 6 bases and 8 bases, there was a span of 22 bases. The V gene's germline CDR1 is MNHEY and CDR2 SVGAGI. CDR3 in amino acids: CASSPTGTLELGYTF. CDR3 sequence (DNA): TGTGCCAGCAGCCCCACCGGGACACTCGAGTTGGGCTACACCTTC.

The gene calls are TRBV28 and TRBJ1-5, with TRBD1 matching 8 bases. CDR3 length: 15 residues. With 4 bases clipped from V and 3 bases from J, the junction kept 5 bases outside the gene matches. Germline lookup yields CDR1 MDHEN and CDR2 SYDVKM. Here the CDR3 reads CASSYPGQANQPQHF. Written as DNA, the CDR3 is TGTGCCAGCAGTTACCCGGGACAGGCCAATCAGCCCCAGCATTTT.

The rearrangement joins TRBV18 to TRBJ1-5; 9 bases are shared with TRBD1. CDR1 and CDR2 from the germline V gene are KGHSH and LQKENI. This CDR3 comprises 15 residues. J lost 2 bases, V lost 5 bases, and 4 bases had no gene match. This CDR3 reads CASSADRGGNQPQHF. Written as DNA, the CDR3 is TGTGCCAGCTCAGCGGACAGGGGAGGCAATCAGCCCCAGCATTTT.

J is TRBJ1-4 and V is TRBV30; D is perhaps TRBD1 (5 bases). The ends were cut back, 5 bases at V and 7 bases at J, with 14 bases in the middle. In germline, CDR1 is GTSNPN, CDR2 SVGIG (reference sequence). The CDR3 covers 13 residues. Here the CDR3 reads CAWHIQGTEKLFF. CDR3 in DNA: TGTGCCTGGCATATTCAGGGTACTGAAAAACTGTTTTTT.

The V gene is TRBV10-1, the J gene TRBJ2-1; D perhaps matches TRBD2 (6 bases). Looked up from germline, CDR1 is WNHNN and CDR2 is SYGVQD (reference sequence). V was clipped by 3 bases and J by 8 bases, with 11 bases between them. This CDR3 contains 13 residues. The CDR3 protein is CASSDRGGDEQFF. The CDR3 coding sequence is TGCGCCAGCAGTGATCGGGGAGGTGATGAGCAGTTCTTC.